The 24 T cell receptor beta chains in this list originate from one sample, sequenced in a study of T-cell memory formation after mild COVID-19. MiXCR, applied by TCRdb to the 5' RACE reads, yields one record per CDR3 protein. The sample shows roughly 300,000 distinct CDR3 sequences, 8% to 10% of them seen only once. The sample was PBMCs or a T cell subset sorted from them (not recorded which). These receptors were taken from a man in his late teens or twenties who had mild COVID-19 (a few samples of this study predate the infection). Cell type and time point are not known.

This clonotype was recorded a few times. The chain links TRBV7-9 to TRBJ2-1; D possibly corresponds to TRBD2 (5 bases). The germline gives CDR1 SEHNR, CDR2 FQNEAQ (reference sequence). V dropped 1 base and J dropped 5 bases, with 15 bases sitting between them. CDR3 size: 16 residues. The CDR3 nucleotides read TGTGCCAGCAGCTTAGTTTTGGGAGCCCTAGACAATGAGCAGTTCTTC. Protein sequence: CASSLVLGALDNEQFF. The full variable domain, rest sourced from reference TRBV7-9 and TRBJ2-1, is DTGVSQNPRHKITKRGQNVTFRCDPISEHNRLYWYRQTLGQGPEFLTYFQNEAQLEKSRLLSDRFSAERPKGSFSTLEIQRTEQGDSAMYLCASSLVLGALDNEQFFGPGTRLTVL.

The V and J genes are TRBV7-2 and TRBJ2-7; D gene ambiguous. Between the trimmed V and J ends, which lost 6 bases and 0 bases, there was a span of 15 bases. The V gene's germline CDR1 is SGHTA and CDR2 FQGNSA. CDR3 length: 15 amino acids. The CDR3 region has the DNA TGTGCCAGCAGTCTAAACGGACGGAGCTCCTACGAGCAGTACGTC. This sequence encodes CASSLNGRSSYEQYV.

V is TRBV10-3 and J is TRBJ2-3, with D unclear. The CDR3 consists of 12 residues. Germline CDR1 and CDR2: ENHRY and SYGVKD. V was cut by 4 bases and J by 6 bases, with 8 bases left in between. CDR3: CAISAVGDTQYF. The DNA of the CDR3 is TGTGCCATCAGTGCGGTAGGCGATACGCAGTATTTT.

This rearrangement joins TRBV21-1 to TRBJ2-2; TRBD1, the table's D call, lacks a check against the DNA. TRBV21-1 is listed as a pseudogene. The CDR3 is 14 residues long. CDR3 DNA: TGTGCCTGCCCCGGCCAGGGGGCCGATGGGGAGCTGTTTTTT. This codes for CACPGQGADGELFF.

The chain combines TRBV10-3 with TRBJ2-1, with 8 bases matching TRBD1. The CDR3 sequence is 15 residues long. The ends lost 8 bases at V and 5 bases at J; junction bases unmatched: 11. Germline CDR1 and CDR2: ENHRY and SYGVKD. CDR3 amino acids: CAIGFVDRDDNEQFF. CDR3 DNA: TGTGCCATCGGCTTCGTGGACAGGGACGACAATGAGCAGTTCTTC.

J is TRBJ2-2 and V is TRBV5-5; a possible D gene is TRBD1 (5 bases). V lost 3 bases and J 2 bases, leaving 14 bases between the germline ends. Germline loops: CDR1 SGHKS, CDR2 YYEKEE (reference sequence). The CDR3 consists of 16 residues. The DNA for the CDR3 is TGTGCCAGCAGCTCGAACGCCCAGGGAAACACCGGGGAGCTGTTTTTT. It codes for CASSSNAQGNTGELFF.

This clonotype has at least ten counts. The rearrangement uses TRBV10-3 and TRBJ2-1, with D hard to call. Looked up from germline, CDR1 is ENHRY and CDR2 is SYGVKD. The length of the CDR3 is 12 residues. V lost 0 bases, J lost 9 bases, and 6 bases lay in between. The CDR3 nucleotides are TGTGCCATCAGTGAGTCTGTGAGTGAGCAGTTCTTC. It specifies CAISESVSEQFF.

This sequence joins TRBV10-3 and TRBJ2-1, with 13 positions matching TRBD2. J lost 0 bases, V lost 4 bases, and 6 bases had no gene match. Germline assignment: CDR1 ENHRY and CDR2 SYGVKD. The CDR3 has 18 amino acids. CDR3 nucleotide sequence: TGTGCCATCAGTGGAGCACTAGCGGGGGGGAGCTCCTACAATGAGCAGTTCTTC. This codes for CAISGALAGGSSYNEQFF.

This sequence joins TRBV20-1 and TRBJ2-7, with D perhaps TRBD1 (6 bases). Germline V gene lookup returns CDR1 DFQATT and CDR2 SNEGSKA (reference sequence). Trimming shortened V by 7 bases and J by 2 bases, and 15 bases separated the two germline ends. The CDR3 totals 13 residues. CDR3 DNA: TGCAGTGTTATACAGGGCAGGACCTACGAGCAGTACTTC. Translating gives CSVIQGRTYEQYF.

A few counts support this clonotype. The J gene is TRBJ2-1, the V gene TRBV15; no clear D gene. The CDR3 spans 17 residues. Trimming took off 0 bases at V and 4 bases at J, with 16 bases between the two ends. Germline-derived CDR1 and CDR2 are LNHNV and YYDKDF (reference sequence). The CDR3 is CATSRDRSGGPYNEQFF. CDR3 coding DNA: TGTGCCACCAGCAGAGATCGATCTGGCGGACCATACAATGAGCAGTTCTTC.

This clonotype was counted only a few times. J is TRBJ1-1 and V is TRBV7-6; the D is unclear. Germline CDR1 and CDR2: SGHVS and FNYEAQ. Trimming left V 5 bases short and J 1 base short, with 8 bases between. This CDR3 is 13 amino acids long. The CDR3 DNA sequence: TGTGCCAGCAGCCGGGAACAGAACACTGAAGCTTTCTTT. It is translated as CASSREQNTEAFF.

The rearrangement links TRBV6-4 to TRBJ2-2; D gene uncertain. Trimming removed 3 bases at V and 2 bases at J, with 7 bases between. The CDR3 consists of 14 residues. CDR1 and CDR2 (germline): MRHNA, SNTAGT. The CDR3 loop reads CASSDSLNTGELFF. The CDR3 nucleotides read TGTGCCAGCAGTGATTCTCTTAACACCGGGGAGCTGTTTTTT.

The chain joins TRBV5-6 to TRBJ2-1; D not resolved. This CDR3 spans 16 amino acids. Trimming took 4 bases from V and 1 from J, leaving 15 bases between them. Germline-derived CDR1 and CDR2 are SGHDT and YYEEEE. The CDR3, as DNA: TGTGCCAGCAGCCCTCAGATATCCCGGTCCTACAATGAGCAGTTCTTC. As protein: CASSPQISRSYNEQFF.

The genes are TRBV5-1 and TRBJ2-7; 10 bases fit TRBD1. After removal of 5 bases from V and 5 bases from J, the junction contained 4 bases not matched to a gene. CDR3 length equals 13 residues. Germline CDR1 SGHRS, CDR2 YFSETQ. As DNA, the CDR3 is TGCGCCAGCAGATGGGACAGGGGTAACGAGCAGTACTTC. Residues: CASRWDRGNEQYF. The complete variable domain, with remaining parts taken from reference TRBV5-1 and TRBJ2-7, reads KAGVTQTPRYLIKTRGQQVTLSCSPISGHRSVSWYQQTPGQGLQFLFEYFSETQRNKGNFPGRFSGRQFSNSRSEMNVSTLELGDSALYLCASRWDRGNEQYFGPGTRLTVT.

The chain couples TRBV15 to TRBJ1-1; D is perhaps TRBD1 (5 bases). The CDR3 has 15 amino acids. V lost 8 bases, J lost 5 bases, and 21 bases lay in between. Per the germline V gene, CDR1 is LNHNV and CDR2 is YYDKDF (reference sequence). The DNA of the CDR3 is TGTGCCACCCGGAGGGGCCAAGGACGTTGGACTGAAGCTTTCTTT. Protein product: CATRRGQGRWTEAFF.

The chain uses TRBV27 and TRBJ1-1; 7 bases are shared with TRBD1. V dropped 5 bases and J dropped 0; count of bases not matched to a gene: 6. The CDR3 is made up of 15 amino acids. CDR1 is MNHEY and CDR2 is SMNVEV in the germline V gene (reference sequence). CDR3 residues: CASSDRDRLNTEAFF. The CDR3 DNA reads TGTGCCAGCAGTGACCGGGACAGATTGAACACTGAAGCTTTCTTT.

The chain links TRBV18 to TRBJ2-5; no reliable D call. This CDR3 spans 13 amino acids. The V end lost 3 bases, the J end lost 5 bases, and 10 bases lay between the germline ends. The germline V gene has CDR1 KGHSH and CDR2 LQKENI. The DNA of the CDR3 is TGTGCCAGCTCACCTCACAGAGAGGAGACCCAGTACTTC. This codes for CASSPHREETQYF.

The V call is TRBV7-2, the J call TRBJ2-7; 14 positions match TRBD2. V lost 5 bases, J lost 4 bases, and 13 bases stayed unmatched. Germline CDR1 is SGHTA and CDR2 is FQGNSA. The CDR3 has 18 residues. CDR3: CASSRSGTSGGAAYEQYF. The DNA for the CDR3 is TGTGCCAGCAGCCGATCCGGGACTAGCGGGGGAGCCGCGTACGAGCAGTACTTC.

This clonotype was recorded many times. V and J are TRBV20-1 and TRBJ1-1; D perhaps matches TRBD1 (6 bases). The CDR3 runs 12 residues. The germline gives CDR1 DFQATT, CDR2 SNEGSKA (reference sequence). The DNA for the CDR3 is TGCAGCGCAAGACAGGAGCCTTTAGGGGCTTTCTTT. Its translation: CSARQEPLGAFF.

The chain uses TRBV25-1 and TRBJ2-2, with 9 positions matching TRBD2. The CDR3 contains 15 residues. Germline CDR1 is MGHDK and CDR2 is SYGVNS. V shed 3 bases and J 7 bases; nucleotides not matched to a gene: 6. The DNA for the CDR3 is TGTGCCAGCAGTGAGACCCCACTAGCGGGCGGGGAGCTGTTTTTT. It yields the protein CASSETPLAGGELFF.

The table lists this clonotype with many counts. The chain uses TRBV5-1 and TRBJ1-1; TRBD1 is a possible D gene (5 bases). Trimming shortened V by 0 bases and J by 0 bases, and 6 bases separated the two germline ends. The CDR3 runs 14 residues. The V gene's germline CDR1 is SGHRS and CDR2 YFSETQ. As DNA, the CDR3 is TGCGCCAGCAGCTTGGGACAGATGAACACTGAAGCTTTCTTT. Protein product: CASSLGQMNTEAFF.

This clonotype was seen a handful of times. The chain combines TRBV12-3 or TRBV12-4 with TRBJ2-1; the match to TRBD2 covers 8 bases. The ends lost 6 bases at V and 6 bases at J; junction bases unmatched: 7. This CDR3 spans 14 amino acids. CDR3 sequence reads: CASRVLTSANEQFF. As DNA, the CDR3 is TGTGCCAGCAGGGTCTTGACTAGCGCCAATGAGCAGTTCTTC.

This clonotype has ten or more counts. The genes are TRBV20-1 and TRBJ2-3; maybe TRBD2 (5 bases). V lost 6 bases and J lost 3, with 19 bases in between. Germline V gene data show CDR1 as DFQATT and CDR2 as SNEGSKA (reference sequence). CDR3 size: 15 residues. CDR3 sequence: CSAPGRDLGTDTQYF. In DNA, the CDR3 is TGCAGTGCGCCGGGCCGGGATCTGGGTACAGATACGCAGTATTTT.

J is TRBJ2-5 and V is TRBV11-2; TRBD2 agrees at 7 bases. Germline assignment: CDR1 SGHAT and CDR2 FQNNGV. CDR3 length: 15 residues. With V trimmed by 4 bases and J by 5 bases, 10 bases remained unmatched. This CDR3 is CASSSLGGGRETQYF. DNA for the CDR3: TGTGCCAGCAGCTCCCTTGGCGGGGGTAGGGAGACCCAGTACTTC. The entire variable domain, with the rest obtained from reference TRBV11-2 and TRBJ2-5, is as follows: EAGVAQSPRYKIIEKRQSVAFWCNPISGHATLYWYQQILGQGPKLLIQFQNNGVVDDSQLPKDRFSAERLKGVDSTLKIQPAKLEDSAVYLCASSSLGGGRETQYFGPGTRLLVL.